The 20 T cell receptor beta chains below were found in one sample sequenced in a study of blood T cell repertoires in COVID-19. Measured with immunoSEQ multiplex PCR; TCRdb has only the in-frame clones, and not every one. The sample consists of 130,000 to 150,000 clones, around 83% of them appearing once. Sequenced sample: peripheral blood. The receptors here all came from a woman older than 75 with acute or convalescent COVID-19.

This clone came up a few times. V usage is TRBV3-1 (or the pseudogene TRBV3-2) and J usage is TRBJ2-7; 10 nucleotides match TRBD2. The CDR3 covers 15 residues. Germline CDR1 and CDR2: LGHDT and YNNKEL (reference sequence). The J segment lost 3 bases and the V segment lost 1 base, leaving 3 bases of the junction unmatched. CDR3 in amino acids: CASSQGLAGLYEQYF. CDR3 DNA sequence: TGTGCCAGCAGCCAAGGACTAGCGGGCCTCTACGAGCAGTACTTC.

The V and J genes are TRBV6-5 and TRBJ1-1, with a tentative D call TRBD1 (5 bases). Germline CDR1 reads MNHEY; CDR2 reads SVGAGI. With 2 bases removed from V and 1 base from J, the gap between germline ends came to 11 bases. This CDR3 comprises 15 residues. Here the CDR3 DNA reads TGTGCCAGCAGTTACGGACAACCGGGGAACACTGAAGCTTTCTTT. It encodes CASSYGQPGNTEAFF.

The V call is TRBV28, the J call TRBJ2-2; 14 bases fit TRBD2. This CDR3 region has 16 residues. Germline-derived CDR1 and CDR2 are MDHEN and SYDVKM. The V and J ends lost 7 bases and 5 bases, in that order; junction bases with no gene match: 6. DNA of the CDR3: TGTGCCAGCAAGACTAGCGGGGGGGCCTCGACCGGGGAGCTGTTTTTT. Amino acids: CASKTSGGASTGELFF.

The chain employs TRBV30 and TRBJ1-1; 8 bases are shared with TRBD1. The germline V gene has CDR1 GTSNPN and CDR2 SVGIG (reference sequence). J lost 0 bases, V lost 0 bases, and 3 bases had no gene match. This CDR3 is built from 15 residues. CDR3: CAWSVSRGLNTEAFF. The CDR3 DNA is TGTGCCTGGAGTGTAAGCAGGGGGCTGAACACTGAAGCTTTCTTT.

This clone was detected only once. Other DNA sequences in this sample translate to the same CDR3. This chain links TRBV5-1 with TRBJ1-5; D gene ambiguous. The V gene lost 2 bases and the J gene lost 2 bases, with 8 bases spanning the gap. The CDR3 contains 14 residues. The germline gives CDR1 SGHRS, CDR2 YFSETQ. The CDR3 DNA reads as TGCGCCAGCAGCTTAGAGGGTGGCAATCAGCCCCAGCATTTT. It translates to CASSLEGGNQPQHF.

The chain combines TRBV5-1 with TRBJ2-2, with a tentative D call TRBD1 (6 bases). V lost 7 bases and J 0 bases, leaving 13 bases between the germline ends. The CDR3 has 15 residues. Germline V gene data show CDR1 as SGHRS and CDR2 as YFSETQ. The CDR3 DNA reads as TGCGCCAGCCACTCCGGGACATCGAACACCGGGGAGCTGTTTTTT. Its protein product is CASHSGTSNTGELFF.

This clone was picked up a small number of times. This rearrangement joins TRBV9 to TRBJ1-1, with 9 bases lining up with TRBD1. CDR3 length: 13 amino acids. The V segment lost 7 bases and the J segment 6 bases; nucleotides outside the gene matches: 7. Germline CDR1 is SGDLS and CDR2 is YYNGEE. In DNA form, the CDR3 reads TGTGCCAGCGGGACAGGGAGTTTCGCTGAAGCTTTCTTT. Protein product: CASGTGSFAEAFF. The full variable domain, completed using reference TRBV9 and TRBJ1-1, is DSGVTQTPKHLITATGQRVTLRCSPRSGDLSVYWYQQSLDQGLQFLIQYYNGEERAKGNILERFSAQQFPDLHSELNLSSLELGDSALYFCASGTGSFAEAFFGQGTRLTVV.

The chain joins TRBV19 to TRBJ2-3, with a possible D match to TRBD2 (6 bases). V lost 7 bases, J lost 6 bases, and 14 bases lay in between. This CDR3 contains 13 residues. The germline V gene has CDR1 LNHDA and CDR2 SQIVND (reference sequence). The CDR3 loop reads CASTPRGGDTQYF. Written as DNA, the CDR3 is TGTGCCAGTACCCCACGGGGAGGCGATACGCAGTATTTT.

V is TRBV19 and J is TRBJ2-3; 8 nucleotides agree with TRBD1. CDR1 is LNHDA, CDR2 SQIVND, per germline (reference sequence). With 6 bases clipped from V and 4 bases from J, the junction kept 9 bases outside the gene matches. The CDR3 consists of 15 residues. This chain's CDR3 is CASRKQTGGADTQYF. As DNA, the CDR3 is TGTGCCAGTAGAAAACAAACAGGGGGAGCAGATACGCAGTATTTT.

This clone occurred a few times. This chain uses TRBV7-2 with TRBJ2-5, with a weak D call TRBD1 (5 bases). Trimming left V 5 bases short and J 4 bases short, with 14 bases between. This CDR3 is built from 14 residues. Per germline, CDR1 SGHTA and CDR2 FQGNSA. The CDR3 nucleotides read TGTGCCAGCAGCGATCCAGGGTCCCCAGAGACCCAGTACTTC. Protein: CASSDPGSPETQYF.

J is TRBJ1-1 and V is TRBV19, with D uncertain. The length of the CDR3 is 13 residues. V was trimmed by 5 bases and J by 1 base, leaving 8 bases between them. CDR1 LNHDA and CDR2 SQIVND come from the germline V gene (reference sequence). The CDR3 nucleotides read TGTGCCAGTAGTGTGACACGGAACACTGAAGCTTTCTTT. Translation gives CASSVTRNTEAFF. The whole variable domain, remainder taken from reference TRBV19 and TRBJ1-1, is DGGITQSPKYLFRKEGQNVTLSCEQNLNHDAMYWYRQDPGQGLRLIYYSQIVNDFQKGDIAEGYSVSREKKESFPLTVTSAQKNPTAFYLCASSVTRNTEAFFGQGTRLTVV.

The chain employs TRBV13 and TRBJ1-6, with TRBD1 matching 10 bases. This CDR3 is 17 amino acids long. V shed 0 bases and J 5 bases; nucleotides not matched to a gene: 4. The germline V gene encodes CDR1 PRHDT and CDR2 FYEKMQ (reference sequence). CDR3 in amino acids: CASSLGRTGGNNSPLHF. CDR3 sequence (DNA): TGTGCCAGCAGCTTAGGCAGGACAGGGGGTAATAATTCACCCCTCCACTTT.

The chain has TRBV4-3 and TRBJ1-2, with TRBD1 matching 9 bases. Germline CDR1 reads LGHNA; CDR2 reads YSLEER. Trimming cost V 4 bases and J 3 bases; bases outside gene matches: 6. The length of the CDR3 is 15 residues. The CDR3 sequence: CASSRMDRGDYGYTF. CDR3 nucleotide sequence: TGCGCCAGCAGCCGAATGGACAGGGGCGACTATGGCTACACCTTC.

Details on this clone: Sequence at one end of the junction differs from germline and may be a read error. The chain uses TRBV5-4 and TRBJ2-7, with a possible D match to TRBD1 (5 bases). The CDR3 runs to 15 residues. Per germline, CDR1 SGHNT and CDR2 YYREEE (reference sequence). Here the CDR3 reads CASSRKGTGSSEQYF. The CDR3 coding sequence is TGTGCCAGCAGCCGGAAGGGAACAGGCTCCTCCGAGCAGTACTTC.

This clone was seen only a few times. The chain joins TRBV25-1 to TRBJ2-3, with TRBD2 matching over 9 bases. The CDR3 is 15 amino acids. V lost 2 bases, J lost 0 bases, and 0 bases stayed unmatched. CDR1 is MGHDK and CDR2 is SYGVNS in the germline V gene. CDR3 bases: TGTGCCAGCAGTGAAGGACTAGCGAGCACAGATACGCAGTATTTT. Protein: CASSEGLASTDTQYF.

The V call is TRBV24-1, the J call TRBJ1-4; a weak D match, TRBD1 (5 bases). Germline-derived CDR1 and CDR2 are KGHDR and SFDVKD. The CDR3 runs 12 residues. Between the trimmed V and J ends, which lost 0 bases and 11 bases, there was a span of 6 bases. CDR3 in DNA: TGTGCCACCAGTGATTTGAGGGGTAAACTGTTTTTT. Its translation: CATSDLRGKLFF.

This rearrangement joins TRBV11-2 to TRBJ2-2; 7 nucleotides align to TRBD1. CDR3 length equals 16 residues. The V segment lost 5 bases and the J segment 1 base; nucleotides outside the gene matches: 7. The V gene's germline CDR1 is SGHAT and CDR2 FQNNGV. The CDR3 region has the DNA TGTGCCAGCAGCACCACGGGACAGAAGAACACCGGGGAGCTGTTTTTT. It codes for CASSTTGQKNTGELFF.

V and J are TRBV7-2 and TRBJ1-2, with D possibly being TRBD1 (6 bases). Between the trimmed V and J ends, which lost 2 bases and 5 bases, there was a span of 18 bases. Per the germline V gene, CDR1 is SGHTA and CDR2 is FQGNSA. This CDR3 has 16 amino acids. The CDR3 region is CASSLTPGHGSYGYTF. The DNA for the CDR3 is TGTGCCAGCAGCTTAACCCCGGGACACGGAAGTTATGGCTACACCTTC.

The chain couples TRBV10-3 to TRBJ2-1, with 13 positions matching TRBD2. The junction had 3 bases not matched to a gene; V was cut back by 3 bases and J by 7 bases. The CDR3 spans 15 residues. Germline V lookup: CDR1 ENHRY, CDR2 SYGVKD. CDR3 sequence (DNA): TGTGCCATCAGTGACGGGACTAGCGGGGTTAATGAGCAGTTCTTC. Amino acids: CAISDGTSGVNEQFF.

This clone turned up a few times. The chain recombines TRBV4-2 with TRBJ2-3, with 7 positions matching TRBD2. The CDR3 runs to 16 residues. V was pared by 0 bases and J by 4 bases, with 7 bases of the junction left unmatched. Germline V gene lookup returns CDR1 LGHNA and CDR2 YNFKEQ. For the CDR3, the DNA is TGTGCCAGCAGCCAAGAGTCTAGCGGTGGGGCAGATACGCAGTATTTT. Amino acids: CASSQESSGGADTQYF.